This TCR beta chain was found in a study of blood T cell repertoires in COVID-19 (dated by TCRdb to 2020 to 2021). With regard to the full study: Samples from collaborators originated in the United States, Italy and Spain and spanned both the acute and convalescent phases of COVID-19. The material from the prospective study consisted of cDNA or gDNA derived from T cells, B-cell-depleted T cells, or PBMCs. Deeply sampled blood TCRbeta repertoires from subjects exposed to, actively infected with, or recovered from COVID-19 were included in the dataset. The repertoires were made available in a free public database intended to serve as a resource for research on the immune response to SARS-CoV-2. The samples were drawn from two sources: the first 160 participants of the ongoing ImmuneRACE study, and about 1,300 subjects contributed by 6 global collaborators. Sample metadata almost always included a de-identified subject ID, COVID-19 status, age in years and sex. HLA class I and class II types, where available, came from metadata supplied by the sample provider rather than from assay-based typing. The study at large found these results: Clinical and demographic metadata were provided uncurated, with the amount varying by source and participant.

A word on this clone: The specificity of this receptor is unknown. No much larger clone exists at a distance of one base, and base qualities are not known.

Collaborating institutions collected whole blood in K2EDTA tubes following their own protocols. Collaborator samples were shipped for TCRbeta analysis as frozen whole blood, isolated PBMCs, or DNA extracted from either sample type. The cysteine opens and the phenylalanine closes a CDR3 of 13 amino acids. Of all the DNA, just the CDR3 is kept, 39 bases in frame from base 1. CDR1 MNHEY and CDR2 SVGAGI were looked up in the germline V gene. V is cut by 5 bases and J by 11 bases, and the space between the germline ends is 18 bases. The immunoSEQ Assay, a bias-controlled multiplex PCR, was used to amplify TCRbeta CDR3 regions from genomic DNA. In the paper's pipeline: The number of nucleated cells in each sample was estimated by amplification of reference gene primers within the assay. To quantify the absolute abundance of each unique TCRbeta CDR3 rearrangement, sequence reads were collapsed and filtered. Productive Simpson clonality was computed per sample as the square root of Simpson's diversity index over productive rearrangements. TCRdb re-hosts the immuneACCESS table, in-frame sequences only. Its copies lack some clones; in the studies checked, an unresolved V gene accounts for under half of them, and the cause for the rest is not known. The D gene and trimming were derived from the DNA, and the V and J assignments and clone size from that table. The sample table holds roughly 250,000 clones, of which around four fifths were seen once. 9.5% to 15% of the sample lies in the top ten.

The rearranged chain carries TRBV6-5 and TRBJ1-1; a tentative D match to TRBD1 spans 6 bases. This TCR derives from a woman aged 60-75 years with active or convalescent COVID-19. Sequenced sample: peripheral blood. CDR3 loop: CASSPGGAGFAFF. The DNA reads as follows: TGTGCCAGCAGTCCCGGGGGGGCAGGGTTCGCTTTCTTT.